The entry that follows covers one TCR beta chain sequence. The antigen is not known. Because it lacks the conserved phenylalanine or tryptophan at the end, this CDR3 is likely a read error. It is unclear where the CDR3 begins or ends on the DNA, so no DNA is shown, and the CDR3 is as TCRdb lists it. The data derive from a study of T cells after posttransplantation cyclophosphamide. Termini included, the CDR3 measures 12 amino acids. Regarding the study as a whole: Recipient CMV seropositivity and CMV reactivation strongly tracked TRB clonality. Blood and skin or GI T cell repertoires showed limited TRB overlap.

Only in-frame clones appear in the TCRdb table, and some are missing; sequencing was by immunoSEQ multiplex PCR. The table lists 66,000 or so clones, about 93% of them singletons. Sequencing input: PBMCs. This chain connects TRBV23-1 to TRBJ1-4; the table assigns TRBD1, which was not confirmed against the DNA. TRBV23-1 is annotated as an ORF whose role is uncertain. This TCR came from a woman aged 25-40 years in good health and a related stem cell transplant donor. The CDR3 loop reads CASPLDRTSLGA.